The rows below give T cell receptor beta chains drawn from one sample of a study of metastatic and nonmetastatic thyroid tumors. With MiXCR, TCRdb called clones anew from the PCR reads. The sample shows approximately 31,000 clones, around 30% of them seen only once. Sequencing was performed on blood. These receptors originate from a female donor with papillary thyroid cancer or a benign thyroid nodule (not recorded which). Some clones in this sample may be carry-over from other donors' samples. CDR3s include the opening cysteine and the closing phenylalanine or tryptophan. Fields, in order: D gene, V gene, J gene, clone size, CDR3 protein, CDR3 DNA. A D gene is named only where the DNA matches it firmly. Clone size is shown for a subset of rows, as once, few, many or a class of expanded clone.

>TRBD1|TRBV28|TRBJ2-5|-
CASSTGQGGETQYF
TGTGCCAGCAGCACCGGACAGGGCGGGGAGACCCAGTACTTC
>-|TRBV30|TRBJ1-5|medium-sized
CAWSVSLAQPQHF
TGTGCCTGGAGTGTAAGCTTGGCACAGCCCCAGCATTTT
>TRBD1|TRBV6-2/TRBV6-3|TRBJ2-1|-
CATTDRTYNEQFF
TGTGCCACCACGGACAGGACTTACAATGAGCAGTTCTTC
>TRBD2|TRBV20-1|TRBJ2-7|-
CSANGLADSYEQYF
TGCAGTGCTAACGGACTAGCGGACTCCTACGAGCAGTACTTC
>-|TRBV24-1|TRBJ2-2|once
CATSLSVADVNSGELFF
TGTGCCACCAGTCTATCAGTTGCGGACGTGAACAGCGGGGAGCTGTTTTTT
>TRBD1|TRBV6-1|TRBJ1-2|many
CASRETGGDYGYTF
TGTGCCAGCAGAGAGACAGGGGGCGACTATGGCTACACCTTC
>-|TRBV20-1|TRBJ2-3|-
CSASPSGVGGADTQYF
TGCAGTGCTTCACCTAGCGGAGTGGGGGGCGCAGATACGCAGTATTTT
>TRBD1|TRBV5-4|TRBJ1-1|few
CASSLETGQNTEAFF
TGTGCCAGCAGCTTGGAGACAGGGCAGAACACTGAAGCTTTCTTT
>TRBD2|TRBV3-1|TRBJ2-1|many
CASSQPGLAYNEQFF
TGTGCCAGCAGCCAACCGGGACTAGCCTACAATGAGCAGTTCTTC
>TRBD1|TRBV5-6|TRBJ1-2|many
CASTPGQGETYGYTF
TGTGCCAGCACCCCCGGACAGGGTGAGACCTATGGCTACACCTTC
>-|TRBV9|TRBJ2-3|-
CSSSPQERAAHTQYF
TGTTCCAGCAGCCCCCAAGAGCGGGCGGCACATACGCAGTATTTT
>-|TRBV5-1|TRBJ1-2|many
CASSLGSNGYTF
TGCGCCAGCAGCTTGGGGTCGAATGGCTACACCTTC
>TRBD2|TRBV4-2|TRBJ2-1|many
CASSPLAGSSYNEQFF
TGTGCCAGCAGCCCCTTAGCGGGTAGCTCCTACAATGAGCAGTTCTTC
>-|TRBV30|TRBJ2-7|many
CASHPGGYEQYF
TGTGCCTCCCATCCAGGGGGGTACGAGCAGTACTTC
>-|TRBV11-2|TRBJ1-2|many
CASTLMNLGGGGYTF
TGTGCCAGCACCCTCATGAACCTCGGAGGGGGGGGCTACACCTTC
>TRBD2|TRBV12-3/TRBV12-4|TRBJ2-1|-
CASSWTSGIYEQFF
TGTGCCAGCAGTTGGACTAGCGGGATATATGAGCAGTTCTTC
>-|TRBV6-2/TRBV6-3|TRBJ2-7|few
CASSRRGTLPYEQYF
TGTGCCAGCAGCCGTAGGGGGACTCTTCCCTACGAGCAGTACTTC
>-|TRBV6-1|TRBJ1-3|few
CASSPTLGAAGNTIYF
TGTGCCAGCAGTCCTACCCTAGGGGCCGCTGGAAACACCATATATTTT